Each of the 23 T cell receptor beta chains below was sequenced from the same sample in a study of blood T cell repertoires in COVID-19. Method: immunoSEQ multiplex PCR; TCRdb's copy keeps in-frame clones and lacks some. This sample has more than 75,000 clones; roughly 80% occur once, and the top ten carry 16%. The sequenced sample consisted of peripheral blood. The receptors were gathered from a woman older than 75 with active or convalescent COVID-19.

The genes are TRBV5-1 and TRBJ2-2; TRBD1 matches 9 bases. The CDR3 has 15 residues. The V and J ends lost 4 bases and 6 bases, in that order; junction bases with no gene match: 7. In germline, CDR1 is SGHRS, CDR2 YFSETQ. The CDR3 coding sequence is TGCGCCAGCAGCCCGGACAGGGGTAGTGCCGGGGAGCTGTTTTTT. It encodes CASSPDRGSAGELFF.

The rearrangement joins TRBV19 to TRBJ1-2; D ambiguous. From germline, CDR1 is LNHDA and CDR2 SQIVND (reference sequence). This CDR3 contains 11 residues. Trimming removed 6 bases from V and 8 bases from J, with 10 bases in between. CDR3 in DNA: TGTGCCAGTAGATTCCCGGGGGGCTACACCTTC. Translated, it gives CASRFPGGYTF.

The CDR3 nucleotides are TGTGCCAGCAGCTTCGTGACAGGGGGATCGTGGGGAAACACCATATATTTT. It encodes CASSFVTGGSWGNTIYF. The chain has TRBV7-9 and TRBJ1-3; 9 bases align to TRBD1. From germline, CDR1 is SEHNR and CDR2 FQNEAQ (reference sequence). The CDR3 length is 17 residues. The ends lost 3 bases at V and 4 bases at J; junction bases unmatched: 10. Full variable domain (remainder filled in from reference TRBV7-9 and TRBJ1-3): DTGVSQNPRHKITKRGQNVTFRCDPISEHNRLYWYRQTLGQGPEFLTYFQNEAQLEKSRLLSDRFSAERPKGSFSTLEIQRTEQGDSAMYLCASSFVTGGSWGNTIYFGEGSWLTVV.

J is TRBJ2-1 and V is TRBV10-3, with 11 bases matching TRBD1. In germline, CDR1 is ENHRY, CDR2 SYGVKD. The ends lost 3 bases at V and 8 bases at J; junction bases unmatched: 12. This CDR3 spans 17 amino acids. This CDR3 reads CAISDWSRDRGEDEQFF. The CDR3 DNA is TGTGCCATCAGTGATTGGTCGCGGGACAGGGGGGAGGATGAGCAGTTCTTC.

This sequence joins TRBV5-4 and TRBJ2-2; 7 nucleotides align to TRBD1. The V gene end was trimmed by 6 bases and the J gene end by 4 bases; junction bases not matched to a gene: 6. CDR1 is SGHNT and CDR2 is YYREEE in the germline V gene (reference sequence). The CDR3 extends over 14 amino acids. CDR3 DNA sequence: TGTGCCAGCAAAGGGACAGAGTTCACCGGGGAGCTGTTTTTT. This encodes CASKGTEFTGELFF.

This chain uses TRBV5-1 with TRBJ1-4, with 9 bases that match TRBD1. The V and J ends lost 3 bases and 7 bases, in that order; junction bases with no gene match: 4. The CDR3 length is 14 residues. In germline, CDR1 is SGHRS, CDR2 YFSETQ. The CDR3 sequence: CASSSGQGSEKLFF. CDR3 in DNA: TGCGCCAGCAGCTCGGGACAGGGTAGTGAAAAACTGTTTTTT.

This clone was detected a few times. The chain joins TRBV7-2 to TRBJ1-1; 11 nucleotides match TRBD1. After removal of 7 bases from V and 9 bases from J, the junction contained 13 bases not matched to a gene. Germline lookup yields CDR1 SGHTA and CDR2 FQGNSA. The CDR3 has 15 residues. The CDR3 DNA follows: TGTGCCAGCACCGTCTTGGGACAGGGGGACACAAAAGCTTTCTTT. The encoded protein is CASTVLGQGDTKAFF.

V and J are TRBV19 and TRBJ2-3; 9 bases agree with TRBD1. With V trimmed by 1 base and J by 5 bases, 4 bases remained unmatched. CDR1 LNHDA and CDR2 SQIVND come from the germline V gene (reference sequence). The CDR3 runs to 15 residues. The CDR3 sequence is CASSIGGQGRDTQYF. In DNA form, the CDR3 reads TGTGCCAGTAGTATAGGAGGACAGGGGCGAGATACGCAGTATTTT. The full variable domain, completed using reference TRBV19 and TRBJ2-3, is DGGITQSPKYLFRKEGQNVTLSCEQNLNHDAMYWYRQDPGQGLRLIYYSQIVNDFQKGDIAEGYSVSREKKESFPLTVTSAQKNPTAFYLCASSIGGQGRDTQYFGPGTRLTVL.

This clone has only one observation. The chain carries TRBV4-2 and TRBJ2-5, with 8 bases fitting TRBD2. This CDR3 is built from 16 residues. Germline V gives CDR1 LGHNA, CDR2 YNFKEQ. J was trimmed by 4 bases and V by 1 base; bases with no gene match: 8. The CDR3 coding sequence is TGTGCCAGCAGCCAAGGGGGGCTAGCGGGTTTAGAGACCCAGTACTTC. Encoded protein: CASSQGGLAGLETQYF.

The chain uses TRBV4-1 and TRBJ2-7; possible D gene TRBD1, 5 bases. Trimming stripped 0 bases from V and 1 base from J, with 13 bases between. CDR1 and CDR2 from the germline V gene are MGHRA and YSYEKL. There are 16 residues in the CDR3. The CDR3 reads CASSQDRSGQSYEQYF. In DNA, the CDR3 is TGCGCCAGCAGCCAAGATAGGTCAGGGCAGTCCTACGAGCAGTACTTC.

The chain carries TRBV28 and TRBJ1-5; D may be TRBD1 (6 bases). Germline CDR1 and CDR2: MDHEN and SYDVKM. This CDR3 region has 14 residues. With 6 bases removed from V and 5 bases from J, the gap between germline ends came to 14 bases. CDR3 bases: TGTGCCAGCAGCCTCGGGACATCTCATCAGCCCCAGCATTTT. It yields the protein CASSLGTSHQPQHF.

This clone was seen a few times. The gene calls are TRBV2 and TRBJ1-3, with 11 bases that match TRBD1. The CDR3 has 15 amino acids. J was trimmed by 1 base and V by 9 bases; bases with no gene match: 5. Looked up from germline, CDR1 is SNHLY and CDR2 is FYNNEI. CDR3 sequence (DNA): TGTGCCAGAGGACAGGGGGCTAATTCTGGAAACACCATATATTTT. This sequence encodes CARGQGANSGNTIYF.

The gene calls are TRBV7-2 and TRBJ1-1; D is unresolved. The CDR3 consists of 15 residues. Trimming cost V 2 bases and J 1 base, with 11 bases left between them. From germline, CDR1 is SGHTA and CDR2 FQGNSA. The CDR3 sequence: CASSLPGIGNTEAFF. The CDR3 nucleotides read TGTGCCAGCAGCTTACCAGGAATCGGGAACACTGAAGCTTTCTTT. Full variable domain (remainder filled in from reference TRBV7-2 and TRBJ1-1): GAGVSQSPSNKVTEKGKDVELRCDPISGHTALYWYRQSLGQGLEFLIYFQGNSAPDKSGLPSDRFSAERTGGSVSTLTIQRTQQEDSAVYLCASSLPGIGNTEAFFGQGTRLTVV.

The DNA of the CDR3 is TGTGCCAGCAGTTACCCCCGGGACTCGGGAGAAGAGACCCAGTACTTC. The encoded protein is CASSYPRDSGEETQYF. This chain uses TRBV6-6 with TRBJ2-5, with D possibly being TRBD2 (6 bases). Trimming removed 2 bases from V and 3 bases from J, with 16 bases in between. Germline V gene data show CDR1 as MNHNY and CDR2 as SVGAGI (reference sequence). The CDR3 sequence is 16 residues long.

The V and J genes are TRBV4-2 and TRBJ2-5; 10 bases match TRBD2. The CDR3 runs to 16 residues. CDR1 and CDR2 from the germline V gene are LGHNA and YNFKEQ. Unmatched junction bases numbered 4, after V lost 1 base and J lost 2 bases. DNA for the CDR3: TGTGCCAGCAGCCAAGGGGCTAGCGGGAGACAAGAGACCCAGTACTTC. Translating it yields CASSQGASGRQETQYF.

The V and J genes are TRBV5-4 and TRBJ2-2, with TRBD2 matching over 9 bases. The CDR3 has 16 residues. Trimming removed 4 bases from V and 5 bases from J; junction bases left unmatched: 9. The germline CDR1 and CDR2 sequences are SGHNT and YYREEE (reference sequence). In DNA form, the CDR3 reads TGTGCCAGCAGCAGCCTCGACGCGGGAGGGACCGGGGAGCTGTTTTTT. Protein: CASSSLDAGGTGELFF.

J is TRBJ1-5 and V is TRBV2; perhaps TRBD1 as D (6 bases). The V gene's germline CDR1 is SNHLY and CDR2 FYNNEI. The CDR3 covers 16 residues. V shed 1 base and J shed 0 bases, with 10 bases lying between them. CDR3 amino acids: CASSEGTVYSNQPQHF. CDR3 DNA: TGTGCCAGCAGTGAAGGGACAGTATATAGCAATCAGCCCCAGCATTTT.

This clone has a single count. This chain links TRBV6-1 with TRBJ1-2; TRBD1 matches at 10 bases. Germline CDR1 MNHNS, CDR2 SASEGT. This CDR3 is 14 amino acids long. The V and J ends lost 0 bases and 7 bases, in that order; junction bases with no gene match: 2. Written as DNA, the CDR3 is TGTGCCAGCAGTGAAGCGGGGACAGGGGTTGGCTACACCTTC. It codes for CASSEAGTGVGYTF.

The rearrangement uses TRBV7-9 and TRBJ2-5, with TRBD2 matching 14 bases. V shed 6 bases and J 4 bases; nucleotides not matched to a gene: 4. Germline V CDR1 and CDR2: SEHNR, FQNEAQ (reference sequence). This CDR3 comprises 15 residues. DNA for the CDR3: TGTGCCAGCAGGAGACTAGCGGGAGGGGGAGAGACCCAGTACTTC. Protein sequence: CASRRLAGGGETQYF.

The chain employs TRBV7-2 and TRBJ1-2; 8 nucleotides align to TRBD1. Germline V gene data show CDR1 as SGHTA and CDR2 as FQGNSA. This CDR3 has 15 residues. Trimming at V came to 2 bases and at J to 5 bases, leaving 7 bases not matched to a gene. DNA of the CDR3: TGTGCCAGCAGCTTAAGGACAGGGCTAAAGTATGGCTACACCTTC. Its protein is CASSLRTGLKYGYTF.

This chain joins TRBV12-3 or TRBV12-4 and TRBJ2-5, with a possible D match to TRBD1 (6 bases). The CDR3 totals 13 residues. V lost 6 bases and J 5 bases, leaving 13 bases between the germline ends. CDR3 in DNA: TGTGCCAGCAGCCGCGTTCAGGGGGAGACCCAGTACTTC. It encodes CASSRVQGETQYF.

The V and J genes are TRBV29-1 and TRBJ2-1; D might be TRBD2 (7 bases). From germline, CDR1 is SQVTM and CDR2 ANQGSEA. The CDR3 is 17 amino acids. The V gene lost 3 bases and the J gene lost 0 bases, with 18 bases spanning the gap. The CDR3 protein is CSVEQIGGRSSYNEQFF. Here the CDR3 DNA reads TGCAGCGTTGAGCAGATCGGGGGGCGAAGCTCCTACAATGAGCAGTTCTTC.

The genes are TRBV6-5 and TRBJ2-3; 7 nucleotides line up with TRBD1. V lost 5 bases to trimming and J lost 8 bases; unmatched junction nucleotides: 10. CDR1 and CDR2 (germline): MNHEY, SVGAGI. The CDR3 contains 14 residues. CDR3 amino acids: CASSIDRVAGTQYF. The DNA for the CDR3 is TGTGCCAGCAGTATCGACAGGGTGGCGGGTACGCAGTATTTT.